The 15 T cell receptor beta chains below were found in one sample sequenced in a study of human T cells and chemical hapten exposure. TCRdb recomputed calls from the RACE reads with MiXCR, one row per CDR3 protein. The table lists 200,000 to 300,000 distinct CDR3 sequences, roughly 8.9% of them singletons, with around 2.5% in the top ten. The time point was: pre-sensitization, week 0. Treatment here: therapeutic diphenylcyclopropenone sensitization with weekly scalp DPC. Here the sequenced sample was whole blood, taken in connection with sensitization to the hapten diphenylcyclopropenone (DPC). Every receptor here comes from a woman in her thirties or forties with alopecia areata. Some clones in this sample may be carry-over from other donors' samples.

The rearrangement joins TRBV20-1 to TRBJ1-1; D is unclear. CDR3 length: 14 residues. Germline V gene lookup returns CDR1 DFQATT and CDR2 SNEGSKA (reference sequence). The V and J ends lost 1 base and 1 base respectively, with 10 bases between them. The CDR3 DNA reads TGCAGTGCTAGAGGTTCGACGGGGAACACTGAAGCTTTCTTT. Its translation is CSARGSTGNTEAFF.

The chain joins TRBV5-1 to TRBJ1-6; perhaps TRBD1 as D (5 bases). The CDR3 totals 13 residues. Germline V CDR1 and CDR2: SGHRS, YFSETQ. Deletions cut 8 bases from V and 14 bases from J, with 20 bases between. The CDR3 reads CAREGPRNGSLHF. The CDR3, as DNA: TGCGCCAGAGAGGGACCCCGCAATGGATCCCTCCACTTT. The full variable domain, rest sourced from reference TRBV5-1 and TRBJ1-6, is KAGVTQTPRYLIKTRGQQVTLSCSPISGHRSVSWYQQTPGQGLQFLFEYFSETQRNKGNFPGRFSGRQFSNSRSEMNVSTLELGDSALYLCAREGPRNGSLHFGNGTRLTVT.

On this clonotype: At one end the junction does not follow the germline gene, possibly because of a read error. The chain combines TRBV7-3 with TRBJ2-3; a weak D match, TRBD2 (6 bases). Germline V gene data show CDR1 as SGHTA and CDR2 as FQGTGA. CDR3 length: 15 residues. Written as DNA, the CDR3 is TGTGCCAGCAGCCGCAACGGGGGAGAGGCTAATACGCAGTATTTC. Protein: CASSRNGGEANTQYF.

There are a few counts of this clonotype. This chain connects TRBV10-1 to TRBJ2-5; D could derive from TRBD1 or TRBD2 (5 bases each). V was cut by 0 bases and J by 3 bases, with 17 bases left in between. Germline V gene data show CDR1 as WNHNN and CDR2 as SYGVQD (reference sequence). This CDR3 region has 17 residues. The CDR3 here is CASSESGTPTDKETQYF. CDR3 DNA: TGCGCCAGCAGTGAGTCGGGGACCCCAACGGATAAAGAGACCCAGTACTTC.

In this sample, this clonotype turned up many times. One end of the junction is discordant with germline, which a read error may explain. This CDR3 is CASRLGGDYGYTF. The CDR3, as DNA: TGTGCCAGCAGATTAGGGGGCGACTATGGCTACACCTTC. The chain carries TRBV12-3 or TRBV12-4 and TRBJ1-2; 7 bases align to TRBD1. The CDR3 runs 13 residues.

The CDR3 loop reads CSVGGTGTSPLHF. Here the CDR3 DNA reads TGCAGCGTTGGCGGGACAGGGACTTCACCCCTCCACTTT. V and J are TRBV29-1 and TRBJ1-6, with 9 bases matching TRBD1. V was clipped by 4 bases and J by 9 bases; unmatched bases: 4. CDR3 length: 13 residues. CDR1 is SQVTM, CDR2 ANQGSEA, per germline. Based on the CDR3 plus reference TRBV29-1 and TRBJ1-6, the full variable domain is SAVISQKPSRDICQRGTSLTIQCQVDSQVTMMFWYRQQPGQSLTLIATANQGSEATYESGFVIDKFPISRPNLTFSTLTVSNMSPEDSSIYLCSVGGTGTSPLHFGNGTRLTVT.

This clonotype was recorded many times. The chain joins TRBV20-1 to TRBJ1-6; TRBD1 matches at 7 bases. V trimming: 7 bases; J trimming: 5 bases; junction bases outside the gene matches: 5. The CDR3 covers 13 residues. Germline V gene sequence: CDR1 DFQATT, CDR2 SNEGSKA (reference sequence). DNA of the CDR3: TGCAGTGTATCGGGACAGAATAATTCACCCCTCCACTTT. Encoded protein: CSVSGQNNSPLHF.

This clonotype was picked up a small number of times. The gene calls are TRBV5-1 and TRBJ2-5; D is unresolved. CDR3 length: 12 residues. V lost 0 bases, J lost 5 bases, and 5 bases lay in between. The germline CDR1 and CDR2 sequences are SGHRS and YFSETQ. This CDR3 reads CASSLDVETQYF. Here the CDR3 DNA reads TGCGCCAGCAGCTTGGACGTGGAGACCCAGTACTTC.

The CDR3 spells CASRPDRDRVREQYF. The CDR3 nucleotides are TGTGCCAGCAGACCCGACCGGGACAGGGTGAGGGAGCAGTACTTC. The rearrangement links TRBV12-3 or TRBV12-4 to TRBJ2-7, with 9 bases matching TRBD1. This CDR3 has 15 residues. V was clipped by 6 bases and J by 7 bases; unmatched bases: 13.

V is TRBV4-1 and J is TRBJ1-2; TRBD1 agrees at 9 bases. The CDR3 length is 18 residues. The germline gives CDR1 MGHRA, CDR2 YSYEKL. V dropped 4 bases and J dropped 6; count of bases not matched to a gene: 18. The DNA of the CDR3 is TGCGCCAGCAGCCCTATAGGCGGACAGGGGAGGGCCTTAGATGGCTACACCTTC. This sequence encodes CASSPIGGQGRALDGYTF.

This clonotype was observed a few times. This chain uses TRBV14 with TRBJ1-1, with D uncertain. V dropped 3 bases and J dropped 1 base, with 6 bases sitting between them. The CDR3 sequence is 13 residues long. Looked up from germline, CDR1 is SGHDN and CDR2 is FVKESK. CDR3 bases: TGTGCCAGCAGCCAGTGGGGGAACACTGAAGCTTTCTTT. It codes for CASSQWGNTEAFF.

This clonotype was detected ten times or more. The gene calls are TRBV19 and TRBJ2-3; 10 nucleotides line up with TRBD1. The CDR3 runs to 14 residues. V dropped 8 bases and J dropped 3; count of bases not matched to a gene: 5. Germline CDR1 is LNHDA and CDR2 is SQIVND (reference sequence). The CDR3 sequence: CASSTGQGTDTQYF. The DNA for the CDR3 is TGTGCCAGTTCCACGGGACAGGGGACAGATACGCAGTATTTT.

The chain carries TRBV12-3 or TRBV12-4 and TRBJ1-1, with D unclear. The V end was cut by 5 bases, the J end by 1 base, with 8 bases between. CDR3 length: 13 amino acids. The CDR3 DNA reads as TGTGCCAGCAGTGAAGAATGGAACACTGAAGCTTTCTTT. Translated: CASSEEWNTEAFF.

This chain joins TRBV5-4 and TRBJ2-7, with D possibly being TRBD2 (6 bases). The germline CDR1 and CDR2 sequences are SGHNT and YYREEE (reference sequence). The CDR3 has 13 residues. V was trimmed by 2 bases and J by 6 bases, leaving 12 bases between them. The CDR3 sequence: CASSFNGGTEQYF. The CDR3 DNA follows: TGTGCCAGCAGCTTCAACGGGGGTACCGAGCAGTACTTC.

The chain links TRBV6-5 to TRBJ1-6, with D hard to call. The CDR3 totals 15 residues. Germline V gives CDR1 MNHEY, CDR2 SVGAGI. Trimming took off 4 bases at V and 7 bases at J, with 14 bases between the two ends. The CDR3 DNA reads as TGTGCCAGCAGTTTTACGGGTGATTTCAATTCACCCCTCCACTTT. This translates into CASSFTGDFNSPLHF.